Included here is one T cell receptor beta chain sequence, with context. What it recognizes is unknown. Individual cDNA molecules each received unique molecular identifiers attached to them. TCRdb ran MiXCR on the 5' RACE reads and lists one entry per CDR3 protein. The table lists tens of thousands of distinct CDR3 sequences, roughly 8% of them singletons, with about 3.3% in the top ten. The sample belongs to a study of early T cells in non-severe SARS-CoV-2 infection. Study-wide background: Bulk RNA taken from unsorted whole blood was sequenced, leaving chains unpaired.

CDR1 is SQVTM and CDR2 is ANQGSEA in the germline V gene. This CDR3 has 13 residues. Trimming took off 7 bases at V and 6 bases at J, with 19 bases between the two ends. Overall study results and limits: VDJdb matching skewed toward anti-spike CD8 responses, missing private and CD4 specificities.

This clonotype was sampled from an adult who was a healthcare worker with PCR-confirmed SARS-CoV-2 infection or an uninfected control (not recorded which). V usage is TRBV29-1 and J usage is TRBJ2-7; D is uncertain. The sample taken for sequencing was whole blood. CDR3: CSARIPGRSEQYF. CDR3 in DNA: TGCAGCGCCAGAATACCAGGTAGAAGCGAGCAGTACTTC.